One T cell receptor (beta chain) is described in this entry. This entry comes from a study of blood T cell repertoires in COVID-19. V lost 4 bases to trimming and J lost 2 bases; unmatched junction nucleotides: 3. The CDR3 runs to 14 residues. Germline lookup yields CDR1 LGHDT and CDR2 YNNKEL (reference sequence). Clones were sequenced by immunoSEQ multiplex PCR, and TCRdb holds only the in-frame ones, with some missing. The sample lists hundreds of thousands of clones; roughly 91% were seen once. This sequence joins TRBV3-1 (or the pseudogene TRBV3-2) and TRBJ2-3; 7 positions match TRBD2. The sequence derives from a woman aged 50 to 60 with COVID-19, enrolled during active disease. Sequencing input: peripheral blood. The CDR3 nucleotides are TGTGCCAGCAGCCGGGACTACCTCACAGATACGCAGTATTTT. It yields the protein CASSRDYLTDTQYF.